Below, 26 T cell receptor beta chains from the same sample are listed, as sequenced in a study of cytomegalovirus exposure and HLA in healthy donors. Primers included in the PCR were 60 Vbeta and 13 Jbeta primers. Some clones are missing from TCRdb's copy, which holds only in-frame ones; the method was immunoSEQ multiplex PCR. The sample consists of 100,000 to 150,000 clones, over 70% of them appearing once. The specimen was PBMCs. These receptors were taken from a man in his late teens or twenties in good health and CMV-seropositive.

Only one count was recorded for this clone. The rearrangement links TRBV7-9 to TRBJ2-5, with TRBD1 matching over 7 bases. Trimming at V came to 1 base and at J to 5 bases, leaving 4 bases not matched to a gene. This CDR3 contains 14 residues. Germline CDR1 reads SEHNR; CDR2 reads FQNEAQ (reference sequence). CDR3 protein: CASSLGTGVETQYF. The CDR3 DNA reads as TGTGCCAGCAGCTTAGGAACAGGGGTGGAGACCCAGTACTTC.

This clone has a single count. The chain combines TRBV6-5 with TRBJ2-7, with D uncertain. V lost 0 bases to trimming and J lost 5 bases, with 8 bases between them. Germline lookup yields CDR1 MNHEY and CDR2 SVGAGI. The CDR3 runs to 13 residues. CDR3 protein: CASSYSFRNEQYF. For the CDR3, the DNA is TGTGCCAGCAGTTACTCGTTCAGGAACGAGCAGTACTTC.

This clone was seen more than once but under ten times. The genes are TRBV7-2 and TRBJ1-1, with 7 positions matching TRBD1. Germline CDR1 and CDR2: SGHTA and FQGNSA. The CDR3 totals 15 residues. V was clipped by 7 bases and J by 3 bases; unmatched bases: 11. The CDR3 DNA is TGTGCCAGCAATTCTCTGGACAGGTTGGACACTGAAGCTTTCTTT. Amino acid sequence: CASNSLDRLDTEAFF.

This sequence joins TRBV6-7 and TRBJ2-1; 11 nucleotides match TRBD2. TRBV6-7 has ORF status, its function being uncertain. Losses at the gene ends were 5 bases for V and 0 bases for J; bases not matched to a gene: 6. The CDR3 sequence is 17 residues long. The CDR3 here is CASSKRTSGSSYNEQFF. The DNA for the CDR3 is TGTGCCAGCAGTAAAAGGACTAGCGGGTCCTCCTACAATGAGCAGTTCTTC.

This clone has only a few counts. The V and J genes are TRBV9 and TRBJ2-3; TRBD2 matches 12 bases. Germline V gene data show CDR1 as SGDLS and CDR2 as YYNGEE. This CDR3 has 17 amino acids. V lost 0 bases and J lost 5; bases outside the gene matches: 7. CDR3 coding DNA: TGTGCCAGCAGCGTAGAACCTAGCGGGAGGGCCGGAGATACGCAGTATTTT. Translation: CASSVEPSGRAGDTQYF.

This chain joins TRBV6-1 and TRBJ1-4, with TRBD1 identical over 9 bases. V trimming: 6 bases; J trimming: 5 bases; junction bases outside the gene matches: 7. The CDR3 is 15 amino acids. Per germline, CDR1 MNHNS and CDR2 SASEGT. In DNA form, the CDR3 reads TGTGCCAGCAGGGTCAGGGACAGGGACAATGAAAAACTGTTTTTT. It translates to CASRVRDRDNEKLFF.

The chain links TRBV6-5 to TRBJ1-2; 7 bases align to TRBD1. Germline loops: CDR1 MNHEY, CDR2 SVGAGI. V was pared by 6 bases and J by 8 bases, with 9 bases of the junction left unmatched. The CDR3 spans 13 residues. CDR3 protein: CASRPNGQAGYTF. DNA for the CDR3: TGTGCCAGCAGGCCCAATGGACAGGCCGGCTACACCTTC.

This rearrangement joins TRBV19 to TRBJ1-4; possibly TRBD1 for D (6 bases). This CDR3 is 14 amino acids long. Trimming took 6 bases from V and 3 from J, leaving 11 bases between them. Germline lookup yields CDR1 LNHDA and CDR2 SQIVND (reference sequence). This CDR3 is CASSQQGSNEKLFF. The CDR3 DNA follows: TGTGCCAGTAGCCAACAGGGATCTAATGAAAAACTGTTTTTT.

This clone was recorded only once. The V and J genes are TRBV19 and TRBJ1-1; D is ambiguous. Trimming left V 0 bases short and J 2 bases short, with 16 bases between. There are 17 residues in the CDR3. CDR1 and CDR2 (germline): LNHDA, SQIVND (reference sequence). CDR3 DNA sequence: TGTGCCAGTAGTATAGATCGTGGAGGGCGGGGAAACACTGAAGCTTTCTTT. Encoded protein: CASSIDRGGRGNTEAFF.

The J gene is TRBJ2-5, the V gene TRBV2, with 10 bases that match TRBD1. Looked up from germline, CDR1 is SNHLY and CDR2 is FYNNEI. V lost 8 bases and J lost 4; bases outside the gene matches: 7. CDR3 length: 14 residues. The CDR3 is CASLDRGPPETQYF. CDR3 sequence (DNA): TGTGCCAGCCTCGACAGGGGGCCTCCAGAGACCCAGTACTTC.

The CDR3 coding sequence is TGTGCCAGCAGCTTGGATCCGGGGAGGAACTACAATGAGCAGTTCTTC. This sequence encodes CASSLDPGRNYNEQFF. This rearrangement joins TRBV5-4 to TRBJ2-1, with D maybe TRBD2 (6 bases). V gave up 0 bases and J gave up 3 bases, with 13 bases separating them. Germline CDR1 and CDR2: SGHNT and YYREEE (reference sequence). The CDR3 has 16 amino acids.

The chain employs TRBV7-9 and TRBJ2-3; 11 bases line up with TRBD2. The CDR3 loop spans 16 amino acids. CDR1 SEHNR and CDR2 FQNEAQ come from the germline V gene (reference sequence). V lost 4 bases, J lost 3 bases, and 6 bases stayed unmatched. CDR3 protein: CASSSLAGGMTDTQYF. For the CDR3, the DNA is TGTGCCAGCAGCTCTTTAGCGGGGGGGATGACAGATACGCAGTATTTT. Based on the CDR3 plus reference TRBV7-9 and TRBJ2-3, the full variable domain is DTGVSQNPRHKITKRGQNVTFRCDPISEHNRLYWYRQTLGQGPEFLTYFQNEAQLEKSRLLSDRFSAERPKGSFSTLEIQRTEQGDSAMYLCASSSLAGGMTDTQYFGPGTRLTVL.

The chain recombines TRBV4-1 with TRBJ2-7; D perhaps matches TRBD1 (5 bases). Trimming took off 2 bases at V and 3 bases at J, with 8 bases between the two ends. Per the germline V gene, CDR1 is MGHRA and CDR2 is YSYEKL. The CDR3 runs 13 residues. The CDR3 DNA reads as TGCGCCAGCAGCCAACAGGGTTTCTACGAGCAGTACTTC. Translated, it gives CASSQQGFYEQYF.

The chain joins TRBV11-2 to TRBJ2-1, with 9 bases identical to TRBD1. Germline-derived CDR1 and CDR2 are SGHAT and FQNNGV. With V trimmed by 5 bases and J by 7 bases, 9 bases remained unmatched. The CDR3 consists of 15 residues. The CDR3, as DNA: TGTGCCAGCAGCCACCAGGACAGGGGCGGTAATGAGCAGTTCTTC. Translation: CASSHQDRGGNEQFF.

This clone was seen a handful of times. This chain links TRBV5-1 with TRBJ2-7, with 11 bases that match TRBD1. Per germline, CDR1 SGHRS and CDR2 YFSETQ. V gave up 2 bases and J gave up 5 bases; unmatched junction bases: 6. The CDR3 runs 15 residues. For the CDR3, the DNA is TGCGCCAGCAGCTTAGGGACAGGGGGTACCCACGAGCAGTACTTC. Its translation: CASSLGTGGTHEQYF.

This clone was observed a few times. V is TRBV25-1 and J is TRBJ2-7, with 11 bases aligning to TRBD1. The CDR3 is 18 amino acids. The V gene's germline CDR1 is MGHDK and CDR2 SYGVNS. After removal of 2 bases from V and 6 bases from J, the junction contained 15 bases not matched to a gene. The CDR3 is CASSEEGLTDRGLFEQYF. The CDR3, as DNA: TGTGCCAGCAGTGAAGAGGGTTTGACGGACAGGGGGCTTTTCGAGCAGTACTTC.

The V and J genes are TRBV27 and TRBJ1-2; possibly TRBD1 for D (5 bases). Germline CDR1 reads MNHEY; CDR2 reads SMNVEV (reference sequence). The CDR3 is 11 residues long. V lost 8 bases, J lost 7 bases, and 11 bases lay in between. The CDR3 nucleotides read TGTGCCAGCCGTCACCAGGGTGGCTACACCTTC. This sequence encodes CASRHQGGYTF.

V and J are TRBV5-4 and TRBJ1-2; weak D call: TRBD1 (5 bases). The germline V and J ends were trimmed by 4 bases and 4 bases, with 14 bases remaining between them. Germline V gene lookup returns CDR1 SGHNT and CDR2 YYREEE (reference sequence). CDR3 length equals 14 residues. The CDR3 DNA reads TGTGCCAGCAGCCCCTCTGTGACAGTCTATGGCTACACCTTC. This gives the protein CASSPSVTVYGYTF.

The chain joins TRBV30 to TRBJ1-2; 7 bases agree with TRBD1. V shed 0 bases, J shed 4 bases, and the junction held 8 bases outside the gene matches. Germline CDR1 reads GTSNPN; CDR2 reads SVGIG (reference sequence). This CDR3 is 15 amino acids long. The DNA for the CDR3 is TGTGCCTGGAGTGTACATAGGGGGCAACGCTATGGCTACACCTTC. It translates to CAWSVHRGQRYGYTF.

This clone has just a few counts. Mismatch with germline at one junction end may stem from a read error. The chain combines TRBV7-9 with TRBJ2-1; D remains ambiguous. This CDR3 region has 17 residues. Germline-derived CDR1 and CDR2 are SEHNR and FQNEAQ (reference sequence). CDR3 region: CSSSLASSWPDYNEQFF. CDR3 coding DNA: TGTTCCAGCAGCTTAGCAAGTTCGTGGCCTGACTACAATGAGCAGTTCTTC. Based on the CDR3 plus reference TRBV7-9 and TRBJ2-1, the full variable domain is DTGVSQNPRHKITKRGQNVTFRCDPISEHNRLYWYRQTLGQGPEFLTYFQNEAQLEKSRLLSDRFSAERPKGSFSTLEIQRTEQGDSAMYLCSSSLASSWPDYNEQFFGPGTRLTVL.

This chain links TRBV27 with TRBJ1-2, with D unclear. Trimming stripped 6 bases from V and 2 bases from J, with 13 bases between. The germline CDR1 and CDR2 sequences are MNHEY and SMNVEV (reference sequence). There are 14 residues in the CDR3. In nucleotides, the CDR3 is TGTGCCAGCAGCCCCGAGCCGGGGAACTATGGCTACACCTTC. It is translated as CASSPEPGNYGYTF.

The chain combines TRBV5-1 with TRBJ1-1; D may be TRBD1 (5 bases). V lost 0 bases to trimming and J lost 4 bases, with 13 bases between them. The CDR3 is 15 residues long. Germline CDR1 reads SGHRS; CDR2 reads YFSETQ. The CDR3 sequence: CASSLGQGEATEAFF. The CDR3 region has the DNA TGCGCCAGCAGCTTGGGCCAGGGCGAGGCCACTGAAGCTTTCTTT.

This chain connects TRBV7-9 to TRBJ1-4; no clear D. This CDR3 has 14 residues. V lost 5 bases to trimming and J lost 4 bases, with 11 bases between them. Per germline, CDR1 SEHNR and CDR2 FQNEAQ (reference sequence). As DNA, the CDR3 is TGTGCCAGCAGCCCAGGAACCTTTAATGAAAAACTGTTTTTT. Residues: CASSPGTFNEKLFF. Variable domain in full (rest from reference TRBV7-9 and TRBJ1-4): DTGVSQNPRHKITKRGQNVTFRCDPISEHNRLYWYRQTLGQGPEFLTYFQNEAQLEKSRLLSDRFSAERPKGSFSTLEIQRTEQGDSAMYLCASSPGTFNEKLFFGSGTQLSVL.

The chain recombines TRBV6-6 with TRBJ2-1; 7 nucleotides align to TRBD1. J was trimmed by 2 bases and V by 8 bases; bases with no gene match: 3. Germline-derived CDR1 and CDR2 are MNHNY and SVGAGI (reference sequence). This CDR3 comprises 13 residues. CDR3 DNA sequence: TGTGCCAGCCTGGGACAGACCTACAATGAGCAGTTCTTC. This translates into CASLGQTYNEQFF.

V is TRBV7-9 and J is TRBJ2-1, with TRBD1 matching 9 bases. The CDR3 loop spans 15 amino acids. CDR1 is SEHNR and CDR2 is FQNEAQ in the germline V gene (reference sequence). With V trimmed by 5 bases and J by 4 bases, 6 bases remained unmatched. The CDR3 is CASSNTGGRYNEQFF. The CDR3 DNA reads TGTGCCAGCAGCAACACAGGGGGCAGGTACAATGAGCAGTTCTTC. The whole variable domain, filled in from reference TRBV7-9 and TRBJ2-1, reads DTGVSQNPRHKITKRGQNVTFRCDPISEHNRLYWYRQTLGQGPEFLTYFQNEAQLEKSRLLSDRFSAERPKGSFSTLEIQRTEQGDSAMYLCASSNTGGRYNEQFFGPGTRLTVL.

This clone was found a few times. This chain uses TRBV9 with TRBJ2-3; 7 bases match TRBD1. V gave up 0 bases and J gave up 8 bases; unmatched junction bases: 24. Germline CDR1 and CDR2: SGDLS and YYNGEE. The CDR3 loop spans 20 amino acids. The chain's CDR3 is CASSVVRWWSRGQSEGTQYF. The CDR3 nucleotides are TGTGCCAGCAGCGTAGTACGATGGTGGTCTCGGGGACAGTCAGAAGGTACGCAGTATTTT.